These 8 T cell receptor beta chains originate from one sample sequenced in a study of T cell changes during pregnancy in multiple sclerosis. TCRdb's copy holds only in-frame clones and misses some; the assay was immunoSEQ multiplex PCR. The sample includes about 93,000 clones, 92% of them seen just once. Sequences were derived from peripheral blood, sampled after pregnancy. The receptors here all came from a female donor with multiple sclerosis, enrolled in a pregnancy study.

The chain carries TRBV5-1 and TRBJ2-3; D unclear. Germline lookup yields CDR1 SGHRS and CDR2 YFSETQ. CDR3 length equals 14 residues. V gave up 4 bases and J gave up 2 bases, with 11 bases separating them. As DNA, the CDR3 is TGCGCCAGCAGCCTTAGGCTAGACACAGATACGCAGTATTTT. It is translated as CASSLRLDTDTQYF.

The CDR3 sequence is CASSRDLYGYTF. DNA of the CDR3: TGTGCCAGTAGTAGGGACTTATATGGCTACACCTTC. The chain recombines TRBV19 with TRBJ1-2; possibly TRBD1 for D (5 bases). The V gene lost 4 bases and the J gene lost 5 bases, with 8 bases spanning the gap. Germline V lookup: CDR1 LNHDA, CDR2 SQIVND (reference sequence). The CDR3 extends over 12 amino acids.

This chain links TRBV6-4 with TRBJ2-6; 11 bases match TRBD1. With 5 bases clipped from V and 0 bases from J, the junction kept 3 bases outside the gene matches. The CDR3 extends over 17 amino acids. Germline V lookup: CDR1 MRHNA, CDR2 SNTAGT. CDR3 bases: TGTGCCAGCAGTAGGACAGGGGGCAACTCTGGGGCCAACGTCCTGACTTTC. Amino acid sequence: CASSRTGGNSGANVLTF.

The chain joins TRBV6-6 to TRBJ1-6; D might be TRBD1 (5 bases). Germline loops: CDR1 MNHNY, CDR2 SVGAGI (reference sequence). The CDR3 runs 16 residues. Trimming stripped 0 bases from V and 4 bases from J, with 10 bases between. CDR3 sequence: CASSYSATAYNSPLHF. The DNA of the CDR3 is TGTGCCAGCAGTTACTCGGCGACAGCGTATAATTCACCCCTCCACTTT.

This sequence joins TRBV4-2 and TRBJ2-3, with a weak D call TRBD2 (6 bases). The CDR3 sequence is 12 residues long. Germline values: CDR1 LGHNA, CDR2 YNFKEQ. Trimming took 0 bases from V and 15 from J, leaving 13 bases between them. As DNA, the CDR3 is TGTGCCAGCAGCCAAGATGACGGGACTCCCTATTTT. It translates to CASSQDDGTPYF.

The chain carries TRBV4-2 and TRBJ2-7; D remains ambiguous. The V and J ends lost 4 bases and 6 bases respectively, with 13 bases between them. Germline V gives CDR1 LGHNA, CDR2 YNFKEQ. CDR3 length: 13 amino acids. CDR3 amino acids: CASSPLGLSEQYF. The CDR3 nucleotides read TGTGCCAGCAGCCCGCTTGGTCTATCCGAGCAGTACTTC.

The chain carries TRBV13 and TRBJ1-1; 7 nucleotides line up with TRBD1. The trim removed 5 bases at V and 5 bases at J, leaving 11 bases unmatched. The CDR3 spans 15 residues. CDR1 and CDR2 (germline): PRHDT, FYEKMQ (reference sequence). CDR3 DNA sequence: TGTGCCAGCAGCACCTCCGGGACAGTGGGGACTGAAGCTTTCTTT. This codes for CASSTSGTVGTEAFF.

This clone is a singleton in its sample. The chain carries TRBV19 and TRBJ2-7, with 12 bases aligning to TRBD2. With 3 bases clipped from V and 6 bases from J, the junction kept 3 bases outside the gene matches. The CDR3 loop spans 14 amino acids. Germline V gene lookup returns CDR1 LNHDA and CDR2 SQIVND (reference sequence). The CDR3 bases are TGTGCCAGTAGTATGACTAGCGGGAGTCTCGAGCAGTACTTC. Translating gives CASSMTSGSLEQYF.